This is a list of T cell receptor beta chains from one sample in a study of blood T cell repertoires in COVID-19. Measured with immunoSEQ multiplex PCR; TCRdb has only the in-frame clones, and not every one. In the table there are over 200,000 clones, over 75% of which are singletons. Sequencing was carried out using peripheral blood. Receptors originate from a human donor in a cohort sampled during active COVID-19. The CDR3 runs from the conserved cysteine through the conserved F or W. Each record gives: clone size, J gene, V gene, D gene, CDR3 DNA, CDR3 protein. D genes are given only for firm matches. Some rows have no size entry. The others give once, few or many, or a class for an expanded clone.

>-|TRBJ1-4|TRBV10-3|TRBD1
TGTGCCATCAGCGAAAGGGACAGGGGCCCTAATGAAAAACTGTTTTTT
CAISERDRGPNEKLFF
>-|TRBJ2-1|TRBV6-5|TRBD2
TGTGCCAGCACCGACGGGAGGTGGAATGAGCAGTTCTTC
CASTDGRWNEQFF
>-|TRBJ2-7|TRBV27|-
TGTGCCAGCAGTTTCGGGGGACGAACCTACGAGCAGTACTTC
CASSFGGRTYEQYF
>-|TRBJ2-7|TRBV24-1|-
TGTGCCACCAGTGCAGGGTCCGAGCAGTACTTC
CATSAGSEQYF
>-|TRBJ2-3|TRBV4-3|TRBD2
TGCGCCAGCAGCCAAGGACTAGCGGGAGCCCTCACAGATACGCAGTATTTT
CASSQGLAGALTDTQYF
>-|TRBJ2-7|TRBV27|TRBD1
TGTGCCACCGGGCAGGGGGTGTACGAGCAGTACTTC
CATGQGVYEQYF
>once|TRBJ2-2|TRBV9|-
TGTGCCAGCAGCGTAGGACTAGGTATCACCGGGGAGCTGTTTTTT
CASSVGLGITGELFF
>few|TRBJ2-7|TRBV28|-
TGTGCCAGCAGTTTAAACTGGGAGCAGTACTTC
CASSLNWEQYF
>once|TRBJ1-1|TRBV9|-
TGTGCCAGCAGCGTAGGTAGGACAAGGAACACTGAAGCTTTCTTT
CASSVGRTRNTEAFF
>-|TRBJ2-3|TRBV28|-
TGTGCCAGCACAAATCCGGAGATGGTAGCAGATACGCAGTATTTT
CASTNPEMVADTQYF
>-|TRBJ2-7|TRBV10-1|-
TGCGCCAGAAGTGGTACATACTACGAGCAGTACTTC
CARSGTYYEQYF
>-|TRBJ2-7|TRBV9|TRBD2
TGTGCCAGCAGCCCGCGACTAGCTAGCTCCTACGAGCAGTACTTC
CASSPRLASSYEQYF
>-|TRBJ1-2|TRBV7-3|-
TGTGCCAGCAGCTCCGCCGGCGGGACCGGCTACACCTTC
CASSSAGGTGYTF
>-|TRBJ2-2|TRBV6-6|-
TGTGCCAGCAGTCCCGAGATCACCGGGGAGCTGTTTTTT
CASSPEITGELFF
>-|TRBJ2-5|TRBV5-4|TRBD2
TGTGCCAGCAGCGGTCAACTAGCGCCGGAGGAGTTGGAGACCCAGTACTTC
CASSGQLAPEELETQYF
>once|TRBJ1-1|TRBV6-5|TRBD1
TGTGCCAGCAGTTCCTCCAGGGGGCTAGGGAACACTGAAGCTTTCTTT
CASSSSRGLGNTEAFF
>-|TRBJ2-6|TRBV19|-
TGTGCCAGTACCCCGGGGAGAGGGTCTGGGGCCAACGTCCTGACTTTC
CASTPGRGSGANVLTF